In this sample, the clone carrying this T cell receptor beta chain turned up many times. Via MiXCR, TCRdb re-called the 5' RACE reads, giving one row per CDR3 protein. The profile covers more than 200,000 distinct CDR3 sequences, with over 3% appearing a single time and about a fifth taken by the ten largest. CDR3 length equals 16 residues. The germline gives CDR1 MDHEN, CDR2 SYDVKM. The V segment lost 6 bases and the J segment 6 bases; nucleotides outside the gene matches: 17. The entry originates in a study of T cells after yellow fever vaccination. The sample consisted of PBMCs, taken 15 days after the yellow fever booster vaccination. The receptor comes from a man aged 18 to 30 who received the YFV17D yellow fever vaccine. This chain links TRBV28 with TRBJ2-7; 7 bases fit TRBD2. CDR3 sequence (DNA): TGTGCCAGCAGCCCCTCCCGGACAATGGGGGGGGGCGAGCAGTACGTC. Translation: CASSPSRTMGGGEQYV.